Below are 8 T cell receptor beta chains sequenced from a single sample in a study of cytomegalovirus exposure and HLA in healthy donors (dated by TCRdb to between 2016 and 2019). The library was prepared using the immunoSEQ multiplex PCR assay. The multiplex PCR relied on a mix of 60 forward primers for TCR Vbeta segments and 13 reverse primers for TCR Jbeta segments. TCRdb's version of the immuneACCESS table is confined to in-frame rearrangements and falls short of the full clone set. An unresolved V gene accounts for under half of the shortfall where checked; the remainder is of unknown origin. The sample includes roughly 200,000 clones, with around 75% observed a single time. About 2.7% of the sample rests with the top ten. The sequencing sample was made of PBMCs. The origin of the receptors is a male donor in good health and CMV-seronegative.

Concerning this clone: A read error may account for a junction end that differs from germline. The gene calls are TRBV6-1 and TRBJ1-1, with no clear D. The CDR3 sequence is 10 residues long. Germline loops: CDR1 MNHNS, CDR2 SASEGT. For the CDR3, the DNA is TGTGCCAGCAGTGAATCCTTGAGGGACTTT. Amino acids: CASSESLRDF.

CDR3 in amino acids: CASSAGLSGGLDEQFF. CDR3 sequence (DNA): TGCGCCAGCAGCGCGGGCCTTAGCGGGGGGTTGGATGAGCAGTTCTTC. The gene calls are TRBV5-1 and TRBJ2-1, with 10 bases that match TRBD2. Trimming cost V 4 bases and J 8 bases; bases outside gene matches: 12. The CDR3 length is 16 residues. The V gene's germline CDR1 is SGHRS and CDR2 YFSETQ.

The V gene is TRBV2, the J gene TRBJ2-1, with D tentatively TRBD1 (5 bases). V gave up 5 bases and J gave up 0 bases, with 11 bases separating them. In germline, CDR1 is SNHLY, CDR2 FYNNEI. The CDR3 extends over 15 amino acids. The CDR3 sequence: CASSLDMSSYNEQFF. In DNA, the CDR3 is TGTGCCAGCAGTCTGGACATGAGCTCCTACAATGAGCAGTTCTTC.

The chain has TRBV6-1 and TRBJ1-5, with D maybe TRBD1 (6 bases). This CDR3 has 18 amino acids. Germline lookup yields CDR1 MNHNS and CDR2 SASEGT. Trimming cost V 2 bases and J 0 bases, with 17 bases left between them. The CDR3 coding sequence is TGTGCCAGCAGTGAATGGTCTAGGACAGTCTATAGCAATCAGCCCCAGCATTTT. This sequence encodes CASSEWSRTVYSNQPQHF.

CDR3: CASSFRVDGTEAFF. The CDR3 DNA reads TGTGCCAGCAGTTTCAGGGTGGATGGTACTGAAGCTTTCTTT. V gene TRBV27 combines with J gene TRBJ1-1; D may be TRBD1 (5 bases). The CDR3 spans 14 residues. The V end lost 3 bases, the J end lost 5 bases, and 13 bases lay between the germline ends. The V gene's germline CDR1 is MNHEY and CDR2 SMNVEV (reference sequence).

The rearrangement uses TRBV2 and TRBJ1-3, with TRBD1 matching 9 bases. This CDR3 is built from 16 residues. V trimming: 3 bases; J trimming: 4 bases; junction bases outside the gene matches: 7. CDR1 and CDR2 (germline): SNHLY, FYNNEI. This CDR3 is CASSETGTGNGNTIYF. DNA of the CDR3: TGTGCCAGCAGTGAGACTGGGACAGGGAACGGAAACACCATATATTTT.

The chain uses TRBV18 and TRBJ2-1; 13 bases match TRBD2. This CDR3 has 17 amino acids. Germline CDR1 reads KGHSH; CDR2 reads LQKENI. V was clipped by 2 bases and J by 5 bases; unmatched bases: 6. CDR3 coding DNA: TGTGCCAGCTCACCAAGTTCAGGGACTAGCGGGAACAATGAGCAGTTCTTC. It encodes CASSPSSGTSGNNEQFF.

V and J are TRBV19 and TRBJ2-1, with 7 bases matching TRBD2. The CDR3 spans 15 residues. J lost 0 bases, V lost 9 bases, and 8 bases had no gene match. Germline loops: CDR1 LNHDA, CDR2 SQIVND (reference sequence). Here the CDR3 reads CASGREGPSYNEQFF. In nucleotides, the CDR3 is TGTGCCAGCGGTAGGGAGGGGCCCTCCTACAATGAGCAGTTCTTC.